These 10 T cell receptor beta chains share one sample of origin, sequenced in a study of CD8+CD57+ T cells in acquired aplastic anemia. Genomic DNA constituted the template upon which TCR beta VDJ and CDR3 profiling was performed. From the reads, TCRdb called clonotypes with MiXCR, one entry per CDR3 protein. The sample includes 250,000 to 300,000 distinct CDR3 sequences, 45% to 70% of them seen just once. Material for sequencing was sorted CD4+, CD8+, or CD8+CD57+ T cells (not recorded which) from PBMCs. The receptors stem from a human donor with severe aplastic anemia or a healthy control (not recorded which).

This clonotype was picked up a small number of times. The rearrangement uses TRBV25-1 and TRBJ2-7; 8 positions agree with TRBD1. After removal of 4 bases from V and 0 bases from J, the junction contained 5 bases not matched to a gene. This CDR3 contains 15 residues. Germline-derived CDR1 and CDR2 are MGHDK and SYGVNS. This CDR3 reads CASSATGGSSYEQYF. The CDR3, as DNA: TGTGCCAGCAGTGCCACAGGGGGAAGCTCCTACGAGCAGTACTTC.

This clonotype was detected ten times or more. The chain carries TRBV7-3 and TRBJ2-5; D not certain. The CDR3 has 13 residues. The V gene's germline CDR1 is SGHTA and CDR2 FQGTGA. The V gene lost 5 bases and the J gene lost 8 bases, with 15 bases spanning the gap. This CDR3 is CASSPTTRETQYF. The DNA of the CDR3 is TGTGCCAGCAGCCCAACGACGAGAGAAACCCAGTACTTC.

This clonotype was recorded once. The rearrangement links TRBV9 to TRBJ2-7; 8 positions agree with TRBD2. Germline V gene lookup returns CDR1 SGDLS and CDR2 YYNGEE. The CDR3 loop spans 15 amino acids. V trimming: 4 bases; J trimming: 3 bases; junction bases outside the gene matches: 9. The CDR3 loop is CASSPETSERYEQYF. DNA for the CDR3: TGTGCCAGCAGCCCAGAGACTAGCGAACGCTACGAGCAGTACTTC.

The sample holds many counts of this clonotype. This chain links TRBV20-1 with TRBJ1-4; TRBD1 agrees at 8 bases. CDR1 is DFQATT and CDR2 is SNEGSKA in the germline V gene (reference sequence). This CDR3 comprises 16 residues. V lost 5 bases, J lost 3 bases, and 11 bases stayed unmatched. The CDR3 loop reads CSAEAAGGESNEKLFF. CDR3 bases: TGCAGTGCTGAGGCGGCAGGGGGCGAATCTAATGAAAAACTGTTTTTT.

This clonotype has at least ten counts. V and J are TRBV7-3 and TRBJ1-1; TRBD1 might be the D (6 bases). Germline-derived CDR1 and CDR2 are SGHTA and FQGTGA. The V end was cut by 5 bases, the J end by 10 bases, with 17 bases between. The CDR3 has 13 residues. CDR3 coding DNA: TGTGCCAGCAGCCGGACCCAGGGGTTACCAGCTTTCTTT. Amino acids: CASSRTQGLPAFF.

This clonotype was recorded a few times. The V call is TRBV2, the J call TRBJ1-2; D might be TRBD1 (5 bases). V was clipped by 0 bases and J by 8 bases, with 16 bases between them. CDR1 is SNHLY and CDR2 is FYNNEI in the germline V gene. This CDR3 spans 15 amino acids. Here the CDR3 reads CASSEARLGADGYTF. The CDR3 nucleotides read TGTGCCAGCAGTGAAGCGCGGTTAGGGGCTGACGGCTACACCTTC.

V and J are TRBV28 and TRBJ1-4; 8 bases agree with TRBD1. Germline trimming cut 10 bases from V and 15 bases from J; bases unmatched to any gene: 16. The germline V gene has CDR1 MDHEN and CDR2 SYDVKM. This CDR3 region has 13 residues. The CDR3 sequence: CATTRPHRGLMFF. CDR3 in DNA: TGTGCCACCACCCGGCCTCACAGGGGGTTAATGTTTTTT.

This chain links TRBV15 with TRBJ2-1; 11 bases fit TRBD2. The V segment lost 0 bases and the J segment 7 bases; nucleotides outside the gene matches: 20. CDR3 length: 21 residues. Germline CDR1 LNHNV, CDR2 YYDKDF (reference sequence). CDR3 nucleotide sequence: TGTGCCACCAGCAGAGATCGCCCTAAACATTTAGCGGGAGGGCCGAGGAATGAGCAGTTCTTC. Amino acid sequence: CATSRDRPKHLAGGPRNEQFF.

V and J are TRBV7-9 and TRBJ2-5; no firm D call. Germline assignment: CDR1 SEHNR and CDR2 FQNEAQ (reference sequence). CDR3 size: 13 residues. Trimming removed 2 bases from V and 2 bases from J, with 6 bases in between. The CDR3 reads CASSLIGQETQYF. The CDR3 region has the DNA TGTGCCAGCAGCTTAATCGGACAAGAGACCCAGTACTTC.

The chain uses TRBV10-1 and TRBJ2-2; D assignment may be TRBD1 or TRBD2 (5 bases each). The CDR3 length is 15 residues. Trimming pared 3 bases from V and 2 bases from J, leaving 10 bases between. CDR1 is WNHNN and CDR2 is SYGVQD in the germline V gene (reference sequence). This CDR3 reads CASSDWGFNTGELFF. CDR3 sequence (DNA): TGCGCCAGCAGTGACTGGGGGTTTAACACCGGGGAGCTGTTTTTT.